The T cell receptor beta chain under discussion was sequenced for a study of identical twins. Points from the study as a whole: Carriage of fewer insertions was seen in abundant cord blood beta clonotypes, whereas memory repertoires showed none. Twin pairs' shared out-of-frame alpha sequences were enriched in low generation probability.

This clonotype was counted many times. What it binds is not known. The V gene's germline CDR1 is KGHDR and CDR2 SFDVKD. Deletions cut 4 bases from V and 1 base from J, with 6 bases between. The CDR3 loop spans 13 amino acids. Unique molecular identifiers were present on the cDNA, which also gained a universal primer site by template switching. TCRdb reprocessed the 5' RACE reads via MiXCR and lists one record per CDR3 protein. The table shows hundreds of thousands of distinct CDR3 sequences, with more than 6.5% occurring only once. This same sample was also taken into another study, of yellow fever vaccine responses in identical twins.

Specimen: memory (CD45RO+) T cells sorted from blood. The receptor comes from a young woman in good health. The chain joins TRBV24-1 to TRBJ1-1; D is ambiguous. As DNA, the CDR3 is TGTGCCACCAGTGAAGTAGGGAACACTGAAGCTTTCTTT. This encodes CATSEVGNTEAFF.